The 23 T cell receptor beta chains below all came from one sample that was sequenced in a study of T cells after yellow fever vaccination. TCRdb reprocessed the 5' RACE reads with MiXCR, giving one entry per CDR3 protein. This sample yields around 610,000 distinct CDR3 sequences, of which roughly 14% are seen a single time; over 11% belongs to the top ten. Sequencing used PBMCs, obtained on the day of the yellow fever booster vaccination. The receptor set was obtained from a man aged 25 to 40 who received the YFV17D yellow fever vaccine.

This clonotype was recorded a few times. The genes are TRBV6-1 and TRBJ2-1; 14 bases map to TRBD2. Germline V gene sequence: CDR1 MNHNS, CDR2 SASEGT. The trim removed 6 bases at V and 9 bases at J, leaving 16 bases unmatched. CDR3 length: 18 amino acids. For the CDR3, the DNA is TGTGCCAGCAGCGGTGGGCCTGGACTAGCGGGAGGCCCGGGTGAGCAGTTCTTC. Translated, it gives CASSGGPGLAGGPGEQFF.

This chain uses TRBV27 with TRBJ2-3; possibly TRBD2 for D (6 bases). The CDR3 length is 17 residues. Germline lookup yields CDR1 MNHEY and CDR2 SMNVEV (reference sequence). The V end was cut by 5 bases, the J end by 1 base, with 19 bases between. The chain's CDR3 is CASSTQTRPNRTDTQYF. The CDR3 DNA is TGTGCCAGCAGTACCCAGACTAGGCCTAACCGCACAGATACGCAGTATTTT.

This clonotype was seen a few times. The rearrangement uses TRBV7-3 and TRBJ2-3; 14 positions agree with TRBD2. The CDR3 totals 18 residues. Looked up from germline, CDR1 is SGHTA and CDR2 is FQGTGA. V was pared by 6 bases and J by 4 bases, with 12 bases of the junction left unmatched. The CDR3 DNA reads TGTGCCAGCAGAAAAGGCCCGGGACTAGCGGGAGAGTCAGATACGCAGTATTTT. Translated, it gives CASRKGPGLAGESDTQYF.

For this clonotype: One junction end disagrees with the germline gene, perhaps due to a read error. The chain joins TRBV27 to TRBJ2-4; D is unresolved. Per the germline V gene, CDR1 is MNHEY and CDR2 is SMNVEV (reference sequence). The CDR3 is made up of 13 amino acids. The DNA for the CDR3 is TGTGCCAGCAGTCTATCAGCCAAAAACATTCAGTACTTC. Amino acid sequence: CASSLSAKNIQYF.

This clonotype was picked up a small number of times. V usage is TRBV6-2 or TRBV6-3 and J usage is TRBJ2-5; the match to TRBD1 covers 8 bases. Germline assignment: CDR1 MNHEY and CDR2 SVGEGT. J gave up 1 base and V 10 bases, and 8 bases lay outside the gene matches. The CDR3 totals 14 residues. CDR3 sequence reads: CAIQRTGSQETQYF. The CDR3 nucleotides are TGTGCCATCCAACGGACAGGGTCCCAAGAGACCCAGTACTTC.

The chain combines TRBV12-3 or TRBV12-4 with TRBJ2-7; 12 bases match TRBD2. J gave up 5 bases and V 5 bases, and 4 bases lay outside the gene matches. The CDR3 contains 14 residues. The CDR3: CASSRLAGVDEQYF. The DNA for the CDR3 is TGTGCCAGCAGTCGACTAGCGGGAGTCGACGAGCAGTACTTC.

The rearrangement links TRBV4-3 to TRBJ2-1, with D unresolved. The V and J ends lost 3 bases and 8 bases respectively, with 11 bases between them. CDR3 length: 13 amino acids. The V gene's germline CDR1 is LGHNA and CDR2 YSLEER. The CDR3 bases are TGCGCCAGCAGCCACGACCTTCCCTATGAGCAGTTCTTC. Translating gives CASSHDLPYEQFF.

This clonotype appeared many times. V gene TRBV7-2 combines with J gene TRBJ2-1; 10 bases are a match to TRBD1. V was clipped by 7 bases and J by 7 bases; unmatched bases: 10. Germline values: CDR1 SGHTA, CDR2 FQGNSA. CDR3 length equals 15 residues. CDR3 bases: TGTGCCAGCAACTCCGGGACAGGGGAATATAATGAGCAGTTCTTC. It encodes CASNSGTGEYNEQFF.

This clonotype turned up a few times. J is TRBJ2-7 and V is TRBV5-1; 13 nucleotides match TRBD2. V shed 4 bases and J 2 bases; nucleotides not matched to a gene: 3. The length of the CDR3 is 15 residues. The germline gives CDR1 SGHRS, CDR2 YFSETQ. The CDR3: CASSELAGGAYEQYF. The CDR3 nucleotides are TGCGCCAGCAGCGAACTAGCGGGAGGGGCCTACGAGCAGTACTTC.

This clonotype showed up just a few times. This chain joins TRBV6-5 and TRBJ2-7; D remains unclear. Looked up from germline, CDR1 is MNHEY and CDR2 is SVGAGI. V shed 4 bases and J shed 2 bases, with 15 bases lying between them. CDR3 length equals 15 residues. The CDR3 is CASSSIGSSTYEQYF. In DNA, the CDR3 is TGTGCCAGCAGTTCAATAGGGTCATCGACCTACGAGCAGTACTTC.

The chain joins TRBV27 to TRBJ2-6; 8 nucleotides line up with TRBD1. V shed 7 bases, J shed 2 bases, and the junction held 4 bases outside the gene matches. This CDR3 has 15 amino acids. Germline V lookup: CDR1 MNHEY, CDR2 SMNVEV (reference sequence). The CDR3 loop reads CASTGQGTGANVLTF. CDR3 nucleotides: TGTGCCAGCACCGGACAGGGAACTGGGGCCAACGTCCTGACTTTC.

The CDR3 is CASSLEPGTSGNEQYF. CDR3 bases: TGCGCCAGCAGCTTGGAACCCGGGACTAGCGGGAACGAGCAGTACTTC. This chain links TRBV5-1 with TRBJ2-7, with 13 bases fitting TRBD2. This CDR3 is 16 amino acids long. CDR1 SGHRS and CDR2 YFSETQ come from the germline V gene. V lost 0 bases to trimming and J lost 5 bases; unmatched junction nucleotides: 5.

The V gene is TRBV30, the J gene TRBJ2-7; 12 nucleotides align to TRBD1. J was trimmed by 7 bases and V by 4 bases; bases with no gene match: 14. CDR3 length: 16 residues. Germline V lookup: CDR1 GTSNPN, CDR2 SVGIG (reference sequence). CDR3 in amino acids: CAWTPLPGQGALEQYF. The CDR3 DNA sequence: TGTGCCTGGACTCCCCTTCCGGGACAGGGGGCGTTGGAGCAGTACTTC.

V and J are TRBV7-9 and TRBJ1-1; D perhaps matches TRBD1 (5 bases). Trimming took off 8 bases at V and 9 bases at J, with 16 bases between the two ends. The length of the CDR3 is 12 residues. Germline V CDR1 and CDR2: SEHNR, FQNEAQ (reference sequence). CDR3 residues: CASVTGQVQAFF. The CDR3 DNA is TGTGCCAGCGTTACGGGGCAGGTACAAGCTTTCTTT.

A few counts support this clonotype. The chain joins TRBV20-1 to TRBJ2-7; TRBD1 matches 8 bases. CDR3 length: 12 residues. After removal of 6 bases from V and 7 bases from J, the junction contained 8 bases not matched to a gene. Germline CDR1 reads DFQATT; CDR2 reads SNEGSKA (reference sequence). This CDR3 reads CSALGQGGEQYF. The CDR3 bases are TGCAGTGCCCTAGGACAGGGTGGAGAGCAGTACTTC.

This chain connects TRBV12-3 or TRBV12-4 to TRBJ2-3, with a tentative D call TRBD2 (7 bases). This CDR3 region has 15 residues. The V gene lost 5 bases and the J gene lost 4 bases, with 16 bases spanning the gap. CDR3 bases: TGTGCCAGCAGTGGGACTAACAAGGGGGCAGATACGCAGTATTTT. It codes for CASSGTNKGADTQYF.

This chain uses TRBV20-1 with TRBJ1-1, with D tentatively TRBD1 (6 bases). Germline CDR1 DFQATT, CDR2 SNEGSKA (reference sequence). Trimming removed 5 bases at V and 4 bases at J, with 17 bases between. The CDR3 covers 14 residues. CDR3 region: CSAGVGGGGTEAFF. DNA of the CDR3: TGCAGTGCTGGAGTCGGGGGGGGCGGCACTGAAGCTTTCTTT.

The rearrangement links TRBV15 to TRBJ2-1; D gene unclear. Germline CDR1 is LNHNV and CDR2 is YYDKDF (reference sequence). This CDR3 is 13 amino acids long. Trimming removed 1 base from V and 8 bases from J, with 9 bases in between. CDR3 protein: CATSRGPTDEQFF. DNA of the CDR3: TGTGCCACCAGCAGAGGGCCAACCGATGAGCAGTTCTTC.

The chain joins TRBV4-3 to TRBJ1-2; D gene ambiguous. V shed 1 base and J shed 4 bases, with 10 bases lying between them. CDR1 and CDR2 (germline): LGHNA, YSLEER. The CDR3 spans 14 residues. This CDR3 is CASSQVGRSYGYTF. In DNA, the CDR3 is TGCGCCAGCAGCCAAGTTGGCAGATCCTATGGCTACACCTTC.

The chain is built from TRBV6-1 and TRBJ2-1; D gene ambiguous. The CDR3 totals 15 residues. Trimming cost V 4 bases and J 2 bases, with 12 bases left between them. Germline lookup yields CDR1 MNHNS and CDR2 SASEGT. CDR3 in DNA: TGTGCCAGCAGTGTGGGCCCAGCGCCCTACAATGAGCAGTTCTTC. Translating gives CASSVGPAPYNEQFF.

This clonotype was seen a few times. The V and J genes are TRBV5-1 and TRBJ2-5; 7 bases are a match to TRBD1. CDR3 length: 14 residues. V lost 4 bases and J lost 0; bases outside the gene matches: 3. The V gene's germline CDR1 is SGHRS and CDR2 YFSETQ. CDR3 sequence reads: CASSGTAHQETQYF. In nucleotides, the CDR3 is TGCGCCAGCAGCGGGACAGCTCACCAAGAGACCCAGTACTTC. The full variable domain, completed using reference TRBV5-1 and TRBJ2-5, is KAGVTQTPRYLIKTRGQQVTLSCSPISGHRSVSWYQQTPGQGLQFLFEYFSETQRNKGNFPGRFSGRQFSNSRSEMNVSTLELGDSALYLCASSGTAHQETQYFGPGTRLLVL.

This chain uses TRBV7-6 with TRBJ2-7; 12 nucleotides align to TRBD2. Germline trimming cut 3 bases from V and 2 bases from J; bases unmatched to any gene: 17. From germline, CDR1 is SGHVS and CDR2 FNYEAQ. The CDR3 contains 20 residues. In nucleotides, the CDR3 is TGTGCCAGCAGCTTCGCTACAGGAGGGACTAGCGGGTCTCCTGCCTACGAGCAGTACTTC. It codes for CASSFATGGTSGSPAYEQYF.

This chain joins TRBV11-2 and TRBJ2-3; TRBD2 matches 12 bases. This CDR3 is built from 17 residues. Germline loops: CDR1 SGHAT, CDR2 FQNNGV. V was pared by 2 bases and J by 6 bases, with 9 bases of the junction left unmatched. CDR3 loop: CASSLNPGLAGRDTQYF. Here the CDR3 DNA reads TGTGCCAGCAGCTTAAACCCCGGACTAGCGGGAAGGGATACGCAGTATTTT.